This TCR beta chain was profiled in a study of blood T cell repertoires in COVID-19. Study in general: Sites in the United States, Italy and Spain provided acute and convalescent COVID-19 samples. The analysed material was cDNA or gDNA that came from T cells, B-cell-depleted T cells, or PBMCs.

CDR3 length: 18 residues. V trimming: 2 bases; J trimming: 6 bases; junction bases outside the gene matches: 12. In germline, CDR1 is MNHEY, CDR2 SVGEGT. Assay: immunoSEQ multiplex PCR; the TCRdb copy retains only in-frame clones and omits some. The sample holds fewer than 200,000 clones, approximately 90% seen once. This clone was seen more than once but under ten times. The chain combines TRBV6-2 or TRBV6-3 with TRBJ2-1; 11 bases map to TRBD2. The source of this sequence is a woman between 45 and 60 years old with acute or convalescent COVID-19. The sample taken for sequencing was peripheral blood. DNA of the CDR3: TGTGCCAGCAGTTACCCCCGCTCTAGCGGGAGGTCTCCCAATGAGCAGTTCTTC. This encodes CASSYPRSSGRSPNEQFF.